This T cell receptor beta chain was found in a study of control samples from healthy donors and cancer patients. Libraries were prepared by immunoSEQ multiplex PCR; TCRdb keeps only in-frame clonotypes and omits some of them. Found here are 150,000 or so clones, roughly 92% of them singletons; the top ten hold less than 7%. Between the trimmed V and J ends, which lost 2 bases and 5 bases, there was a span of 14 bases. The CDR3 covers 15 residues. Germline V gene data show CDR1 as MGHRA and CDR2 as YSYEKL. The origin of this receptor is a man between 18 and 35 years old in good health. Material: blood. The genes are TRBV4-1 and TRBJ2-3; possibly TRBD1 or TRBD2 for D (6 bases each). This CDR3 reads CASSQLGGYGDTQYF. CDR3 in DNA: TGCGCCAGCAGCCAACTAGGGGGGTATGGAGATACGCAGTATTTT.